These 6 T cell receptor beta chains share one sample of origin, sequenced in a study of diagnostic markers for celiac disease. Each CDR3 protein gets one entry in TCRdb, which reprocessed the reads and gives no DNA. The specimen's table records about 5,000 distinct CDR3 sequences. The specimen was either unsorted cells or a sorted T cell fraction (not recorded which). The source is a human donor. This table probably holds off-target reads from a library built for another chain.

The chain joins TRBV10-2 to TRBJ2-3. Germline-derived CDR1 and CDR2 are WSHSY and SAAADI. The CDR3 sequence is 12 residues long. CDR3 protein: CASSPNTDTQYF.

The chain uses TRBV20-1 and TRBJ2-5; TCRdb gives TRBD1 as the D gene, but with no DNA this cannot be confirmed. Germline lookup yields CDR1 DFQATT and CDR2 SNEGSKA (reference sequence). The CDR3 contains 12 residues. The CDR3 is CSARGPGETQYF.

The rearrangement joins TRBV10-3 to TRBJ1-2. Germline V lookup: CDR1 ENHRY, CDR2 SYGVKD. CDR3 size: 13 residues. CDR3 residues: CAISDQRAYGYTF.

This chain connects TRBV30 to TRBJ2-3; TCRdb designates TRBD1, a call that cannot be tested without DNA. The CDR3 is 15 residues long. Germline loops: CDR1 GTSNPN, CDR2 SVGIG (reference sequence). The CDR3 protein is CAWSAGLSFTDTQYF.

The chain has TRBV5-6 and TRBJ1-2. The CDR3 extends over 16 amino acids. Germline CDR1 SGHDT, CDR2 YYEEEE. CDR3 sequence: CASSRVIGRANYGYTF.

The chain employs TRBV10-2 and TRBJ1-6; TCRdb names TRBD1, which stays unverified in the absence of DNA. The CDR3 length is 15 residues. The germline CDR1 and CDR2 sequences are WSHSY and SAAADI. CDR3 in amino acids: CASSENTGGPSPLHF.